The entry below describes one T cell receptor beta chain. Its antigen is unidentified. The data are from a study of cytomegalovirus exposure and HLA in healthy donors. At the level of the study: Drawn from HLA-typed donors, around 85 million unique TCRs were held in an early data release. Study-wide results and caveats: Exclusion as indistinguishable affected some V segments, including TRBV6-2 and TRBV6-3. The study found most TCR sequences rare, yet found some public TCRs in many donors.

Primers: 60 Vbeta forward and 13 Jbeta reverse. TCRdb's copy holds only in-frame clones and misses some; the assay was immunoSEQ multiplex PCR. Altogether about 160,000 clones are present, 75% being singletons, with the ten largest covering approximately 3%. This CDR3 is built from 12 residues. Looked up from germline, CDR1 is LNHDA and CDR2 is SQIVND (reference sequence). With V trimmed by 8 bases and J by 12 bases, 9 bases remained unmatched. V is TRBV19 and J is TRBJ2-1; 8 nucleotides match TRBD2. The sample was PBMCs. The TCR originated in a woman aged 50 to 60 in good health and CMV-seropositive. In DNA, the CDR3 is TGTGCCAGTTCAAGCGGGGGCTCCTGGCAGTTCTTC. Its protein is CASSSGGSWQFF.